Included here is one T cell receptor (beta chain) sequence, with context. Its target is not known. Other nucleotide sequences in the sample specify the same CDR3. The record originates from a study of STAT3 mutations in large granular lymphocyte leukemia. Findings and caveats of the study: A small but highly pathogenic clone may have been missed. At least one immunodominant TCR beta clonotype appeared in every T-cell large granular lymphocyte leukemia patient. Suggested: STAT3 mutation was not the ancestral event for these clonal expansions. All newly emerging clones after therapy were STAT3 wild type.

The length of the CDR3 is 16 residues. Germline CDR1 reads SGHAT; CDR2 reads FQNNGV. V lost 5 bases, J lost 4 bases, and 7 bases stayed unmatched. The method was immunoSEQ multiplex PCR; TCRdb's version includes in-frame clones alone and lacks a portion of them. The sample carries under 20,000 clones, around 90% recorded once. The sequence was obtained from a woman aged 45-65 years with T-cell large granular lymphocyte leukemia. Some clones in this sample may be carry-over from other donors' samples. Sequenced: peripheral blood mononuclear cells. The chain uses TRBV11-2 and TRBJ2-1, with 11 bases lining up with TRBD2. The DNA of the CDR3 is TGTGCCAGCAGCCCCCTGACTAGCGGGATTTACAATGAGCAGTTCTTC. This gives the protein CASSPLTSGIYNEQFF. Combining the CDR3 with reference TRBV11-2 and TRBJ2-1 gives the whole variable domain EAGVAQSPRYKIIEKRQSVAFWCNPISGHATLYWYQQILGQGPKLLIQFQNNGVVDDSQLPKDRFSAERLKGVDSTLKIQPAKLEDSAVYLCASSPLTSGIYNEQFFGPGTRLTVL.